The T cell receptor beta chain under discussion was sequenced for a study of T cells in Graves' hyperthyroidism and ophthalmopathy. Study-wide results and limits: The model forecast ophthalmopathy, anticipating it by a median approximately 6 months before onset. The blood repertoire included most of the expanded thyroid clonotypes above 0.001.

If no ophthalmopathy progression occurred within 18 months, Graves' hyperthyroidism was stable. This clonotype is a singleton in its sample. Its antigen remains unknown. Regions amplified from RNA transcripts were the TCR beta CDR3 regions. The HTBI set primed first-round TCR CDR3 RT-PCR. Via MiXCR, TCRdb re-called the multiplex PCR reads, giving one row per CDR3 protein. The sample carries approximately 95,000 distinct CDR3 sequences, 35% to 50% recorded once. The CDR3 sequence is 16 residues long. Trimming shortened V by 3 bases and J by 8 bases, and 20 bases separated the two germline ends. Germline V gene data show CDR1 as SGHTA and CDR2 as FQGNSA.

The source of this sequence is a woman aged 30 to 39 with Graves' hyperthyroidism. V is TRBV7-2 and J is TRBJ1-5, with TRBD1 as a possible D gene (6 bases). Sequencing was done on a sample of peripheral blood or thyroid tissue (not recorded which). In nucleotides, the CDR3 is TGTGCCAGCAGCTTCACACTAGCGGGAGGGGGGGAGCCCCAGCATTTT. Amino acid sequence: CASSFTLAGGGEPQHF.